The 24 T cell receptor beta chains below all came from one sample that was sequenced in a study of blood T cell repertoires in COVID-19. The assay was immunoSEQ multiplex PCR, and TCRdb's table has in-frame clones only and misses some. The table lists 95,000 to 110,000 clones, roughly 83% of them singletons. Input material: peripheral blood. These receptors were collected from a human donor in a cohort sampled during active COVID-19.

V and J are TRBV7-6 and TRBJ2-3, with 10 bases fitting TRBD2. Germline assignment: CDR1 SGHVS and CDR2 FNYEAQ. This CDR3 is 16 amino acids long. The V segment lost 2 bases and the J segment 5 bases; nucleotides outside the gene matches: 7. CDR3 amino acids: CASSLTSGRAGDTQYF. The CDR3, as DNA: TGTGCCAGCAGCTTAACCAGCGGGAGGGCCGGAGATACGCAGTATTTT.

Only one count was recorded for this clone. The chain combines TRBV5-1 with TRBJ1-1; maybe TRBD1 (5 bases). The CDR3 sequence is 13 residues long. The germline V and J ends were trimmed by 4 bases and 3 bases, with 10 bases remaining between them. Germline V gene data show CDR1 as SGHRS and CDR2 as YFSETQ. CDR3: CASSLTGDTEAFF. DNA of the CDR3: TGCGCCAGCAGCCTTACGGGGGACACTGAAGCTTTCTTT.

This rearrangement joins TRBV5-1 to TRBJ2-7; D may be TRBD1 (5 bases). Germline assignment: CDR1 SGHRS and CDR2 YFSETQ. The CDR3 spans 12 residues. The germline V and J ends were trimmed by 2 bases and 5 bases, with 8 bases remaining between them. In DNA form, the CDR3 reads TGCGCCAGCAGCTTCCAAGGGGACGAGCAGTACTTC. It specifies CASSFQGDEQYF. Based on the CDR3 plus reference TRBV5-1 and TRBJ2-7, the full variable domain is KAGVTQTPRYLIKTRGQQVTLSCSPISGHRSVSWYQQTPGQGLQFLFEYFSETQRNKGNFPGRFSGRQFSNSRSEMNVSTLELGDSALYLCASSFQGDEQYFGPGTRLTVT.

This clone was observed a single time. This sequence joins TRBV2 and TRBJ2-7; 8 nucleotides align to TRBD1. The CDR3 consists of 17 residues. CDR1 is SNHLY and CDR2 is FYNNEI in the germline V gene. With 6 bases clipped from V and 2 bases from J, the junction kept 15 bases outside the gene matches. Here the CDR3 reads CASSAGQGLSRPYEQYV. The CDR3 DNA sequence: TGTGCCAGCAGCGCCGGACAGGGACTTTCGAGACCCTACGAGCAGTACGTC.

This clone was found once. J is TRBJ1-2 and V is TRBV9, with D possibly matching TRBD1 (5 bases). This CDR3 has 15 residues. The V end was cut by 0 bases, the J end by 6 bases, with 15 bases between. Germline loops: CDR1 SGDLS, CDR2 YYNGEE. CDR3 protein: CASSVASGGKNGYTF. DNA of the CDR3: TGTGCCAGCAGCGTAGCTTCGGGGGGGAAAAATGGCTACACCTTC.

This clone was seen once. This sequence joins TRBV11-2 and TRBJ2-1; D is uncertain. CDR3 length equals 13 residues. CDR1 and CDR2 from the germline V gene are SGHAT and FQNNGV. The V gene lost 1 base and the J gene lost 9 bases, with 10 bases spanning the gap. The CDR3 nucleotides read TGTGCCAGCAGCTTAGTATCCGTTAGTGAGCAGTTCTTC. It codes for CASSLVSVSEQFF.

The chain employs TRBV3-1 (or the pseudogene TRBV3-2) and TRBJ2-1, with a weak D call TRBD2 (6 bases). Trimming cost V 4 bases and J 4 bases, with 17 bases left between them. Germline CDR1 is LGHDT and CDR2 is YNNKEL (reference sequence). The CDR3 has 16 amino acids. The CDR3 loop reads CASSPQEGTMYNEQFF. CDR3 DNA sequence: TGTGCCAGCAGCCCACAGGAGGGGACGATGTACAATGAGCAGTTCTTC.

The V call is TRBV7-9, the J call TRBJ2-1; 7 nucleotides match TRBD2. This CDR3 has 16 amino acids. The germline CDR1 and CDR2 sequences are SEHNR and FQNEAQ (reference sequence). V lost 6 bases and J lost 4; bases outside the gene matches: 12. CDR3 DNA: TGTGCCAGCAGTTATAGAGGTAGCGGGCTTTACAATGAGCAGTTCTTC. It codes for CASSYRGSGLYNEQFF.

The chain is built from TRBV14 and TRBJ1-4; 8 bases map to TRBD1. V dropped 2 bases and J dropped 5; count of bases not matched to a gene: 4. The CDR3 extends over 15 amino acids. Per germline, CDR1 SGHDN and CDR2 FVKESK. CDR3 protein: CASSQFGQGNEKLFF. The CDR3 DNA reads as TGTGCCAGCAGCCAATTCGGACAGGGAAATGAAAAACTGTTTTTT.

The chain is built from TRBV11-2 and TRBJ1-2; 9 bases agree with TRBD1. Germline CDR1 SGHAT, CDR2 FQNNGV. The V and J ends lost 6 bases and 3 bases, in that order; junction bases with no gene match: 2. The CDR3 has 13 amino acids. CDR3 loop: CASRRTGDYGYTF. CDR3 sequence (DNA): TGTGCCAGCAGAAGGACAGGGGACTATGGCTACACCTTC.

The rearrangement uses TRBV19 and TRBJ1-2; D is perhaps TRBD1 (5 bases). Germline V lookup: CDR1 LNHDA, CDR2 SQIVND (reference sequence). This CDR3 has 14 amino acids. Trimming shortened V by 3 bases and J by 1 base, and 9 bases separated the two germline ends. CDR3 residues: CASSIAGFNYGYTF. The CDR3 DNA follows: TGTGCCAGTAGTATTGCAGGGTTTAACTATGGCTACACCTTC. Combining the CDR3 with reference TRBV19 and TRBJ1-2 gives the whole variable domain DGGITQSPKYLFRKEGQNVTLSCEQNLNHDAMYWYRQDPGQGLRLIYYSQIVNDFQKGDIAEGYSVSREKKESFPLTVTSAQKNPTAFYLCASSIAGFNYGYTFGSGTRLTVV.

The chain carries TRBV4-3 and TRBJ2-1, with a tentative D call TRBD2 (6 bases). This CDR3 comprises 16 residues. CDR1 LGHNA and CDR2 YSLEER come from the germline V gene. V was pared by 0 bases and J by 6 bases, with 15 bases between. CDR3 nucleotides: TGCGCCAGCAGCCAAGACCACATCAGCGGGTTCAATGAGCAGTTCTTC. It specifies CASSQDHISGFNEQFF.

This chain's CDR3 is CASSLTSGSGTGELFF. CDR3 nucleotides: TGTGCCAGCAGCTTAACTAGCGGGAGTGGAACCGGGGAGCTGTTTTTT. This rearrangement joins TRBV9 to TRBJ2-2; 11 bases are shared with TRBD2. CDR1 and CDR2 from the germline V gene are SGDLS and YYNGEE. The V and J ends lost 4 bases and 5 bases, in that order; junction bases with no gene match: 7. This CDR3 comprises 16 residues.

The chain links TRBV20-1 to TRBJ2-5, with no clear D. Germline CDR1 DFQATT, CDR2 SNEGSKA (reference sequence). The CDR3 runs 10 residues. The V end was cut by 6 bases, the J end by 5 bases, with 7 bases between. The DNA for the CDR3 is TGCAGTGCCAACGGGGAGACCCAGTACTTC. It encodes CSANGETQYF.

This chain connects TRBV7-8 to TRBJ1-2, with TRBD1 matching 7 bases. From germline, CDR1 is SGHVS and CDR2 FQNEAQ. The CDR3 spans 19 residues. Trimming cost V 4 bases and J 2 bases; bases outside gene matches: 19. This CDR3 is CASSSSRQPGQEGNYGYTF. The CDR3 nucleotides are TGTGCCAGCAGCTCTTCTCGACAACCAGGACAGGAAGGGAACTATGGCTACACCTTC.

This rearrangement joins TRBV12-3 or TRBV12-4 to TRBJ1-2; no clear D. The CDR3 covers 13 residues. The V end lost 5 bases, the J end lost 5 bases, and 12 bases lay between the germline ends. The CDR3 is CASSRETMYGYTF. CDR3 DNA: TGTGCCAGCAGTCGAGAAACTATGTATGGCTACACCTTC.

The genes are TRBV9 and TRBJ1-1; 9 nucleotides agree with TRBD1. V shed 4 bases, J shed 2 bases, and the junction held 3 bases outside the gene matches. Germline V CDR1 and CDR2: SGDLS, YYNGEE. The CDR3 loop spans 14 amino acids. The CDR3 DNA follows: TGTGCCAGCAGCTGGGGACAGGGCAACACTGAAGCTTTCTTT. Protein product: CASSWGQGNTEAFF.

This clone was counted many times. This chain joins TRBV7-3 and TRBJ2-2; weak D call: TRBD1 (6 bases). The CDR3 sequence is 16 residues long. Germline V gene data show CDR1 as SGHTA and CDR2 as FQGTGA. V gave up 4 bases and J gave up 2 bases, with 14 bases separating them. CDR3 nucleotides: TGTGCCAGCAGCTATGTAGGGACAACTAACACCGGGGAGCTGTTTTTT. Protein: CASSYVGTTNTGELFF.

The chain links TRBV28 to TRBJ1-2, with unresolved D. This CDR3 is built from 13 residues. CDR1 and CDR2 (germline): MDHEN, SYDVKM. Trimming took 5 bases from V and 7 from J, leaving 14 bases between them. CDR3 region: CASSGRIVSGYTF. CDR3 nucleotides: TGTGCCAGCAGTGGGAGAATCGTGAGTGGCTACACCTTC.

This clone has a handful of counts. The chain's CDR3 is CASSLGLAVSSYNEQFF. As DNA, the CDR3 is TGTGCCAGCAGCTTAGGGCTAGCGGTCAGCTCCTACAATGAGCAGTTCTTC. The chain joins TRBV13 to TRBJ2-1; TRBD2 matches at 7 bases. CDR3 size: 17 residues. The trim removed 0 bases at V and 0 bases at J, leaving 5 bases unmatched. Germline assignment: CDR1 PRHDT and CDR2 FYEKMQ (reference sequence).

V is TRBV25-1 and J is TRBJ2-2; 12 nucleotides align to TRBD2. J lost 0 bases, V lost 6 bases, and 5 bases had no gene match. CDR3 length: 17 amino acids. Germline CDR1 reads MGHDK; CDR2 reads SYGVNS. CDR3: CASRPGLAGPNTGELFF. The CDR3 nucleotides read TGTGCCAGCAGACCGGGACTAGCGGGCCCGAACACCGGGGAGCTGTTTTTT.

The rearrangement links TRBV27 to TRBJ1-3; D gene ambiguous. Germline values: CDR1 MNHEY, CDR2 SMNVEV (reference sequence). V lost 8 bases and J 4 bases, leaving 15 bases between the germline ends. The CDR3 contains 14 residues. The chain's CDR3 is CASSITPTGNTIYF. The CDR3 bases are TGTGCCAGCTCGATTACACCGACAGGAAACACCATATATTTT.

The chain is built from TRBV3-1 (or the pseudogene TRBV3-2) and TRBJ1-6; 9 bases are a match to TRBD1. The CDR3 loop spans 15 amino acids. CDR1 and CDR2 (germline): LGHDT, YNNKEL (reference sequence). V was pared by 1 base and J by 8 bases, with 3 bases of the junction left unmatched. The CDR3 nucleotides are TGTGCCAGCAGCCAAGGGACAGGGGATTATTCACCCCTCCACTTT. It yields the protein CASSQGTGDYSPLHF.

The genes are TRBV4-1 and TRBJ2-7, with 8 bases identical to TRBD2. The germline CDR1 and CDR2 sequences are MGHRA and YSYEKL. V lost 4 bases, J lost 2 bases, and 13 bases stayed unmatched. The CDR3 totals 17 residues. The CDR3 nucleotides read TGCGCCAGCAGCCTCCCGCGCACGGGGGGGACTACCTACGAGCAGTACTTC. Translation gives CASSLPRTGGTTYEQYF.